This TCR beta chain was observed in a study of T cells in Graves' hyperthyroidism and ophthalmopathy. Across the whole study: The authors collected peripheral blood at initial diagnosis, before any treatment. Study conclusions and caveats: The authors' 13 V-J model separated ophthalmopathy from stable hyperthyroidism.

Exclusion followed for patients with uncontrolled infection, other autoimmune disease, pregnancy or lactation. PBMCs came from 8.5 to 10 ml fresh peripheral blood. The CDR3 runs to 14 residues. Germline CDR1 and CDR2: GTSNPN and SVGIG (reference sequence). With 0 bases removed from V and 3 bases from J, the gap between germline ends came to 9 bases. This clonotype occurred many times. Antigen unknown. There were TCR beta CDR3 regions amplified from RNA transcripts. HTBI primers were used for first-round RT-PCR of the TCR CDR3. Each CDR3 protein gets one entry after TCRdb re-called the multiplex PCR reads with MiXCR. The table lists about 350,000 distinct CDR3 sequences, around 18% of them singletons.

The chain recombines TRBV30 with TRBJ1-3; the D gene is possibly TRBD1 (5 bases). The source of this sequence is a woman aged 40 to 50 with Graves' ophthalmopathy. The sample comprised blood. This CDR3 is CAWSVQGFGNTIYF. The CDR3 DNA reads TGTGCCTGGAGTGTCCAGGGATTTGGAAACACCATATATTTT.